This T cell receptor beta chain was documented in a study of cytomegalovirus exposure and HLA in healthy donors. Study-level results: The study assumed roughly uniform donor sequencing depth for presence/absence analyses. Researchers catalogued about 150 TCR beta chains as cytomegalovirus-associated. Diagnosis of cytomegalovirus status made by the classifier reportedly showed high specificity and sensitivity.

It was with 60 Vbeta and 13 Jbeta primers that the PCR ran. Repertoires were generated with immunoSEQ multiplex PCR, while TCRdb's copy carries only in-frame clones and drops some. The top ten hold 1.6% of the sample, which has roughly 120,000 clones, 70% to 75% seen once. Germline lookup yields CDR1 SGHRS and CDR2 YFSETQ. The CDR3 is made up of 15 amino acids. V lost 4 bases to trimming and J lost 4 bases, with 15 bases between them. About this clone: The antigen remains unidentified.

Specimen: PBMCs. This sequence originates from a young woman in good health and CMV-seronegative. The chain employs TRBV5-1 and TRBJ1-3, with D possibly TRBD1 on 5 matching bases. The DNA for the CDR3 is TGCGCCAGCAGCCCGGACGGGGCGGGAGGAAACACCATATATTTT. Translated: CASSPDGAGGNTIYF. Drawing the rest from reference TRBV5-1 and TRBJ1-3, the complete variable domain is KAGVTQTPRYLIKTRGQQVTLSCSPISGHRSVSWYQQTPGQGLQFLFEYFSETQRNKGNFPGRFSGRQFSNSRSEMNVSTLELGDSALYLCASSPDGAGGNTIYFGEGSWLTVV.